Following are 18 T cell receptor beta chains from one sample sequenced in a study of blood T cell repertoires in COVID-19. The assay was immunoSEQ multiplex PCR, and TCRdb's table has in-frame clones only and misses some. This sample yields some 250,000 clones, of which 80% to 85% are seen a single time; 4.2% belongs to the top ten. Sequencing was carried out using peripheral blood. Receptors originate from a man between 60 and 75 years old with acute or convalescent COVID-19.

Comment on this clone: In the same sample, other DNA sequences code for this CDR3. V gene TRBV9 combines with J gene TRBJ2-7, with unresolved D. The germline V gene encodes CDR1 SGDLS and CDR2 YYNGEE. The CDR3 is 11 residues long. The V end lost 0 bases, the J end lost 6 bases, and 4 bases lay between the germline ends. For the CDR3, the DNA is TGTGCCAGCAGCGTAGGGGCCGAGCAGTACTTC. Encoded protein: CASSVGAEQYF.

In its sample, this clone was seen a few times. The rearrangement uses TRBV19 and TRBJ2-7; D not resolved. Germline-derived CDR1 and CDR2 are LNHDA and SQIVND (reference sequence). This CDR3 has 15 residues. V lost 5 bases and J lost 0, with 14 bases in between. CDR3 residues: CASSSWQANSYEQYF. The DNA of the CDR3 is TGTGCCAGTAGTTCCTGGCAGGCTAACTCCTACGAGCAGTACTTC.

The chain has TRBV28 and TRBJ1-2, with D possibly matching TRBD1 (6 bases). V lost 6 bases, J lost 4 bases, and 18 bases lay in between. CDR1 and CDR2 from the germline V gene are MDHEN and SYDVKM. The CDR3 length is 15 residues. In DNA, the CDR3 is TGTGCCAGCAGGGACAGTTCCACTCCCCTCTATGGCTACACCTTC. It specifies CASRDSSTPLYGYTF.

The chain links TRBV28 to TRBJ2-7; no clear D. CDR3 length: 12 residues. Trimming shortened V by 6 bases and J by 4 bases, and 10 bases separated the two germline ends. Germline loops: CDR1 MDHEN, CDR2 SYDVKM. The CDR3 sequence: CASRRQNYEQYF. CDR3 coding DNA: TGTGCCAGCAGGCGGCAAAATTACGAGCAGTACTTC.

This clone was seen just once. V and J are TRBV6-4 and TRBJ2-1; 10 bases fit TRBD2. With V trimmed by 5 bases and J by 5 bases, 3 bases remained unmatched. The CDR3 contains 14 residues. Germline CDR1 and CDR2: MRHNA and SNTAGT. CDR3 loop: CASSRTSGDNEQFF. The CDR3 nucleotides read TGTGCCAGCAGTAGGACTAGCGGCGACAATGAGCAGTTCTTC.

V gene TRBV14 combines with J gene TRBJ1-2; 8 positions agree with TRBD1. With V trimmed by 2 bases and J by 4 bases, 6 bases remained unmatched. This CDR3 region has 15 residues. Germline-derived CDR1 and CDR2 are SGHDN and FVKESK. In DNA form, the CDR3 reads TGTGCCAGCAGCCAACCTGGACAGGGAGTCTATGGCTACACCTTC. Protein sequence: CASSQPGQGVYGYTF.

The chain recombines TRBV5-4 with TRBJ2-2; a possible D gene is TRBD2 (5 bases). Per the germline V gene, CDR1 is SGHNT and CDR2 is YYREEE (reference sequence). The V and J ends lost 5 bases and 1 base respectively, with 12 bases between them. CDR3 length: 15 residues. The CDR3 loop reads CASSTERVNTGELFF. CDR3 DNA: TGTGCCAGCAGTACGGAGAGGGTGAACACCGGGGAGCTGTTTTTT. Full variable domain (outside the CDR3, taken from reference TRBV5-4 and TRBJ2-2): ETGVTQSPTHLIKTRGQQVTLRCSSQSGHNTVSWYQQALGQGPQFIFQYYREEENGRGNFPPRFSGLQFPNYSSELNVNALELDDSALYLCASSTERVNTGELFFGEGSRLTVL.

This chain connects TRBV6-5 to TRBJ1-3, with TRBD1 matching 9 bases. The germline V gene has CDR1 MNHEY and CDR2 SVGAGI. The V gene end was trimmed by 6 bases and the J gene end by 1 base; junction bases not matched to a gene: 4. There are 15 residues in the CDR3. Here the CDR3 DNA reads TGTGCCAGCAGCCTACAGGGGGCTTCTGGAAACACCATATATTTT. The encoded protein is CASSLQGASGNTIYF.

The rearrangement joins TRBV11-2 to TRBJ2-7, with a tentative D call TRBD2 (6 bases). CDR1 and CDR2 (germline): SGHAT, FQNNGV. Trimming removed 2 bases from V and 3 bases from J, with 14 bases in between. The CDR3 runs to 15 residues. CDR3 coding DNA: TGTGCCAGCAGCTTAATAGGGCAGGGAGGCTACGAGCAGTACTTC. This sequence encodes CASSLIGQGGYEQYF.

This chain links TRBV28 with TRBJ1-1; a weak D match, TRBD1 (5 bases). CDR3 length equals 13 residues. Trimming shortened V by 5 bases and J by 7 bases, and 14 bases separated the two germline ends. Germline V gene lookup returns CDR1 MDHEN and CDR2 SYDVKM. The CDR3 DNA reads TGTGCCAGCAGTGTCGCGGGGGTCGGTGAAGCTTTCTTT. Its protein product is CASSVAGVGEAFF.

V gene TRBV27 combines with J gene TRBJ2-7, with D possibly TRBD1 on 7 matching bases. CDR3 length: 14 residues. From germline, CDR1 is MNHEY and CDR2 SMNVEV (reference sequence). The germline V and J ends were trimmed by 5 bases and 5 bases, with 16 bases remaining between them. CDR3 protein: CASSQPTGRNEQYF. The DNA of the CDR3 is TGTGCCAGCAGTCAACCGACAGGGAGGAACGAGCAGTACTTC.

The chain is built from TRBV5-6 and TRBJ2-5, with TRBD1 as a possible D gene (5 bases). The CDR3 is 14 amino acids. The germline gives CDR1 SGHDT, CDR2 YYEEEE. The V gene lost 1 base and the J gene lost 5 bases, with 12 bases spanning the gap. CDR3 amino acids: CASSLLGPGETQYF. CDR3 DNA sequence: TGTGCCAGCAGCTTGTTGGGTCCAGGGGAGACCCAGTACTTC.

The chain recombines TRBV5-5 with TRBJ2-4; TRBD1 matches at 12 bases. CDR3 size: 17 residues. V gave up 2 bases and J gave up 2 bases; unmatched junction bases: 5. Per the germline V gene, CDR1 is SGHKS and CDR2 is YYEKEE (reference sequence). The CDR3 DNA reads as TGTGCCAGCAGCTTCCGAGGGACAGGGGGCCCCAAAAACATTCAGTACTTC. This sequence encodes CASSFRGTGGPKNIQYF.

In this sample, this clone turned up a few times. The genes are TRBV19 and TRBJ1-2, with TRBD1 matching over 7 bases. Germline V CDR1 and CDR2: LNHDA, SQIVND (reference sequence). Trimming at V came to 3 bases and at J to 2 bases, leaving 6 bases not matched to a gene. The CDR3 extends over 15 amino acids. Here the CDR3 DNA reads TGTGCCAGTAGTATTCCTAGACAGGGCAACTATGGCTACACCTTC. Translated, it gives CASSIPRQGNYGYTF.

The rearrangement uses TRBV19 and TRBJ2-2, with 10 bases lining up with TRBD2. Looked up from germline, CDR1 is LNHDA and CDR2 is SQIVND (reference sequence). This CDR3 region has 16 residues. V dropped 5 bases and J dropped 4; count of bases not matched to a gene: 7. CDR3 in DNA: TGTGCCAGTAGTGAAGGGACTAGCGTCCGCACCGGGGAGCTGTTTTTT. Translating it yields CASSEGTSVRTGELFF. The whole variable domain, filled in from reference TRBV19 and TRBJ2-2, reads DGGITQSPKYLFRKEGQNVTLSCEQNLNHDAMYWYRQDPGQGLRLIYYSQIVNDFQKGDIAEGYSVSREKKESFPLTVTSAQKNPTAFYLCASSEGTSVRTGELFFGEGSRLTVL.

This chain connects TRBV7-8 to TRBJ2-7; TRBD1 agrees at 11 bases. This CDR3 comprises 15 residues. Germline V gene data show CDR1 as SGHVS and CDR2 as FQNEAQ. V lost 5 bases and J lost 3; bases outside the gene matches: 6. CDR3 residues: CASSHVDRGHYEQYF. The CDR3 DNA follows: TGTGCCAGCAGCCACGTGGACAGGGGGCACTACGAGCAGTACTTC.

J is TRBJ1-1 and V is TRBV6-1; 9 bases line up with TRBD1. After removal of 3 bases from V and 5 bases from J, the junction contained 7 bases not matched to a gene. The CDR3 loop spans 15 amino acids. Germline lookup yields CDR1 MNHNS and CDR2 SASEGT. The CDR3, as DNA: TGTGCCAGCAGTGATCTGGACAGGGGATGGACTGAAGCTTTCTTT. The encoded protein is CASSDLDRGWTEAFF.

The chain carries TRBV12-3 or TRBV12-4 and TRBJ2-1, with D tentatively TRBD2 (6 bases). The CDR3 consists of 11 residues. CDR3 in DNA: TGTGCGTCGGGGGAATACAATGAGCAGTTCTTC. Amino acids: CASGEYNEQFF.